There are a few counts of the clone carrying this T cell receptor beta chain. Its antigen is still unknown. The method was immunoSEQ multiplex PCR; TCRdb's version includes in-frame clones alone and lacks a portion of them. Of about 15,000 clones in the sample, about 78% are singletons; the top ten hold around 18%. These data are taken from a study of CD4 T cells in relation to SARS-CoV-2 and coronaviruses. CD4+ T cells from unexposed donors were obtained before the COVID-19 pandemic (2011-2018). CD4+ T cells were isolated from the cells after roughly 11 days of culture. The CDR3 runs 15 residues. Germline CDR1 and CDR2: LGHNA and YNFKEQ. Trimming stripped 4 bases from V and 1 base from J, with 14 bases between.

The sequence derives from a human donor in good health. V usage is TRBV4-2 and J usage is TRBJ2-7, with D tentatively TRBD1 or TRBD2 (6 bases each). The sequencing input was CD4+ T cells from PBMCs, cultured in vitro. The CDR3 DNA sequence: TGTGCCAGCAGCCGAGGGGGGACCCAATCCTACGAGCAGTACTTC. It yields the protein CASSRGGTQSYEQYF.